Each of the 28 T cell receptor beta chains below was sequenced from the same sample in a study of blood T cell repertoires in COVID-19. The method was immunoSEQ multiplex PCR; TCRdb's version includes in-frame clones alone and lacks a portion of them. The top ten hold approximately 5.2% of the sample, which has 300,000 or so clones, 87% seen once. Sequencing was done on a sample of PBMCs or T cells enriched from blood (not recorded which). These receptors all come from a woman aged 25 to 39 who had recovered from COVID-19.

The rearrangement uses TRBV12-3 or TRBV12-4 and TRBJ1-2; 7 bases match TRBD1. The CDR3 runs to 12 residues. V lost 6 bases and J lost 7; bases outside the gene matches: 5. The CDR3 nucleotides are TGTGCCAGCAGCCAGGGGGTGGTTGGCTACACCTTC. Translated: CASSQGVVGYTF.

Here the CDR3 reads CASSPKGQGFLGGYTF. DNA for the CDR3: TGTGCCAGCAGCCCCAAGGGACAGGGTTTTTTAGGGGGCTACACCTTC. This rearrangement joins TRBV9 to TRBJ1-2, with 9 bases fitting TRBD1. J was trimmed by 8 bases and V by 4 bases; bases with no gene match: 15. The germline CDR1 and CDR2 sequences are SGDLS and YYNGEE. This CDR3 is 16 amino acids long.

The genes are TRBV18 and TRBJ1-1, with D uncertain. Trimming took 2 bases from V and 8 from J, leaving 21 bases between them. There are 16 residues in the CDR3. Germline lookup yields CDR1 KGHSH and CDR2 LQKENI. CDR3 in DNA: TGTGCCAGCTCACCATCCCCCGGCGGAGGTCAATTGGAAGCTTTCTTT. It yields the protein CASSPSPGGGQLEAFF.

The chain couples TRBV5-4 to TRBJ1-4, with 10 bases identical to TRBD1. The CDR3 consists of 17 residues. V lost 4 bases and J lost 6; bases outside the gene matches: 12. Germline CDR1 is SGHNT and CDR2 is YYREEE (reference sequence). CDR3 sequence: CASSRPPMGQGHEKLFF. CDR3 coding DNA: TGTGCCAGCAGCCGACCGCCTATGGGACAGGGGCATGAAAAACTGTTTTTT.

In this sample, this clone turned up once. The chain carries TRBV2 and TRBJ2-7, with D tentatively TRBD1 (6 bases). Germline V lookup: CDR1 SNHLY, CDR2 FYNNEI. With 5 bases removed from V and 3 bases from J, the gap between germline ends came to 14 bases. This CDR3 is 14 amino acids long. The CDR3 DNA is TGTGCCAGCAGTATGGACAGTGGAAGCTACGAGCAGTACTTC. It yields the protein CASSMDSGSYEQYF. Filled out from reference TRBV2 and TRBJ2-7, the complete variable domain reads EPEVTQTPSHQVTQMGQEVILRCVPISNHLYFYWYRQILGQKVEFLVSFYNNEISEKSEIFDDQFSVERPDGSNFTLKIRSTKLEDSAMYFCASSMDSGSYEQYFGPGTRLTVT.

CDR3 protein: CASAFGFMNTEAFF. The CDR3 DNA sequence: TGTGCCAGTGCCTTTGGCTTCATGAACACTGAAGCTTTCTTT. This chain connects TRBV19 to TRBJ1-1; D uncertain. The CDR3 length is 14 residues. The V gene lost 8 bases and the J gene lost 0 bases, with 13 bases spanning the gap. Germline V gene lookup returns CDR1 LNHDA and CDR2 SQIVND (reference sequence).

This rearrangement joins TRBV5-4 to TRBJ1-1; 7 nucleotides agree with TRBD1. The CDR3 is 16 residues long. The germline V gene has CDR1 SGHNT and CDR2 YYREEE (reference sequence). With 1 base clipped from V and 0 bases from J, the junction kept 6 bases outside the gene matches. In nucleotides, the CDR3 is TGTGCCAGCAGCTTGAGGACAGGCGGATTGAACACTGAAGCTTTCTTT. Encoded protein: CASSLRTGGLNTEAFF.

The chain couples TRBV7-9 to TRBJ2-7; perhaps TRBD1 as D (6 bases). V shed 5 bases and J shed 1 base, with 12 bases lying between them. This CDR3 has 14 residues. Per the germline V gene, CDR1 is SEHNR and CDR2 is FQNEAQ (reference sequence). The CDR3 nucleotides read TGTGCCAGCAGCCACCAGGACAGATCCTACGAGCAGTACTTC. This codes for CASSHQDRSYEQYF.

The J gene is TRBJ2-5, the V gene TRBV7-9, with 10 bases identical to TRBD1. The germline V gene has CDR1 SEHNR and CDR2 FQNEAQ (reference sequence). Trimming removed 5 bases from V and 4 bases from J; junction bases left unmatched: 7. The CDR3 contains 15 residues. The CDR3 bases are TGTGCCAGCAGCCCGAACCGACAGGGGGCAGAGACCCAGTACTTC. Protein product: CASSPNRQGAETQYF.

The chain carries TRBV9 and TRBJ2-7; D gene uncertain. The CDR3 is made up of 15 amino acids. V was pared by 0 bases and J by 0 bases, with 10 bases between. CDR1 is SGDLS and CDR2 is YYNGEE in the germline V gene. The CDR3 coding sequence is TGTGCCAGCAGCGTAGGGGTCTACAGCTCCTACGAGCAGTACTTC. The encoded protein is CASSVGVYSSYEQYF.

CDR3 amino acids: CASSQEEGLGGYTF. In DNA, the CDR3 is TGCGCCAGCAGCCAAGAAGAGGGTCTCGGTGGCTACACCTTC. This chain joins TRBV4-1 and TRBJ1-2, with D unresolved. This CDR3 is built from 14 residues. Trimming cost V 0 bases and J 7 bases, with 12 bases left between them. Germline loops: CDR1 MGHRA, CDR2 YSYEKL.

This chain uses TRBV5-4 with TRBJ1-1; D gene uncertain. CDR1 and CDR2 (germline): SGHNT, YYREEE (reference sequence). This CDR3 comprises 15 residues. V shed 4 bases and J shed 0 bases, with 13 bases lying between them. The CDR3 here is CASSAVLDLNTEAFF. The CDR3, as DNA: TGTGCCAGCAGCGCTGTTCTAGACCTGAACACTGAAGCTTTCTTT.

The genes are TRBV7-2 and TRBJ2-7; 7 bases line up with TRBD1. The germline V gene has CDR1 SGHTA and CDR2 FQGNSA. Trimming removed 5 bases from V and 2 bases from J; junction bases left unmatched: 9. There are 15 residues in the CDR3. CDR3 loop: CASSPNRDRAYEQYF. The CDR3 DNA reads TGTGCCAGCAGCCCCAACCGGGACAGAGCCTACGAGCAGTACTTC.

V and J are TRBV11-3 and TRBJ2-2; 7 bases align to TRBD1. Germline CDR1 reads SGHNT; CDR2 reads YENEEA. J was trimmed by 1 base and V by 3 bases; bases with no gene match: 5. The CDR3 is 16 amino acids. The CDR3 DNA reads as TGTGCCAGCAGCTTGGGGTACAGGGGGAACACCGGGGAGCTGTTTTTT. This codes for CASSLGYRGNTGELFF.

The V and J genes are TRBV2 and TRBJ1-1; D is perhaps TRBD1 (5 bases). There are 15 residues in the CDR3. Trimming removed 7 bases from V and 0 bases from J, with 15 bases in between. Germline V gene sequence: CDR1 SNHLY, CDR2 FYNNEI. The CDR3 sequence: CASTEGGALNTEAFF. The CDR3 nucleotides read TGTGCCAGCACCGAGGGAGGGGCGTTGAACACTGAAGCTTTCTTT.

Only one count was recorded for this clone. The identical CDR3 is also encoded by other nucleotide sequences in the sample. The V and J genes are TRBV30 and TRBJ1-3; the D gene is possibly TRBD1 (6 bases). The germline CDR1 and CDR2 sequences are GTSNPN and SVGIG (reference sequence). The CDR3 runs to 15 residues. The V gene lost 0 bases and the J gene lost 0 bases, with 9 bases spanning the gap. The CDR3 bases are TGTGCCTGGAGTGTCAGGGGTCGCTCTGGAAACACCATATATTTT. Translating gives CAWSVRGRSGNTIYF.

This rearrangement joins TRBV9 to TRBJ2-2; 7 bases map to TRBD1. CDR1 and CDR2 from the germline V gene are SGDLS and YYNGEE. After removal of 4 bases from V and 3 bases from J, the junction contained 6 bases not matched to a gene. This CDR3 has 15 residues. The CDR3 loop is CASSSDRLDTGELFF. CDR3 DNA: TGTGCCAGCAGCTCGGACAGGCTGGACACCGGGGAGCTGTTTTTT.

Written as DNA, the CDR3 is TGTGCCATCAGTACAGACAGGGTTACTGAAGCTTTCTTT. Protein: CAISTDRVTEAFF. The J gene is TRBJ1-1, the V gene TRBV10-3; 7 positions match TRBD1. Germline CDR1 is ENHRY and CDR2 is SYGVKD. The CDR3 has 13 amino acids. Losses at the gene ends were 5 bases for V and 5 bases for J; bases not matched to a gene: 5.

The chain is built from TRBV11-2 and TRBJ2-1; TRBD2 agrees at 8 bases. V shed 4 bases, J shed 0 bases, and the junction held 8 bases outside the gene matches. The V gene's germline CDR1 is SGHAT and CDR2 FQNNGV. The CDR3 consists of 17 residues. In DNA, the CDR3 is TGTGCCAGCAGCTACATAGCGGGGAAAAGCTCCTACAATGAGCAGTTCTTC. It is translated as CASSYIAGKSSYNEQFF.

V gene TRBV9 combines with J gene TRBJ2-2; D gene unclear. Trimming took off 0 bases at V and 7 bases at J, with 7 bases between the two ends. There are 13 residues in the CDR3. CDR1 is SGDLS and CDR2 is YYNGEE in the germline V gene. The CDR3 DNA is TGTGCCAGCAGCGTAGTTCTAGACGGGGAGCTGTTTTTT. Its translation: CASSVVLDGELFF.

The V and J genes are TRBV5-1 and TRBJ1-2; D unclear. The CDR3 is 15 amino acids. The germline V gene has CDR1 SGHRS and CDR2 YFSETQ. The V and J ends lost 0 bases and 7 bases respectively, with 16 bases between them. DNA of the CDR3: TGCGCCAGCAGCTTGGCGGCAACACAGAACGGTGGCTACACCTTC. This translates into CASSLAATQNGGYTF.

This clone was counted a single time. The CDR3 bases are TGTGCCAGCAGCCACCGGGACAGCGGCGGCTACACCTTC. Its protein is CASSHRDSGGYTF. This rearrangement joins TRBV3-1 (or the pseudogene TRBV3-2) to TRBJ1-2, with 7 nucleotides matching TRBD1. The CDR3 contains 13 residues. V was clipped by 3 bases and J by 8 bases; unmatched bases: 6. Per germline, CDR1 LGHDT and CDR2 YNNKEL (reference sequence).

This clone has just one count. J is TRBJ1-5 and V is TRBV11-1; D may be TRBD1 (5 bases). V lost 1 base to trimming and J lost 2 bases, with 6 bases between them. The CDR3 runs to 14 residues. The germline V gene encodes CDR1 SGHAT and CDR2 FQDESV (reference sequence). The CDR3 protein is CASSLGGGNQPQHF. CDR3 DNA sequence: TGTGCCAGCAGCTTAGGGGGGGGCAATCAGCCCCAGCATTTT.

This clone was seen once. The genes are TRBV19 and TRBJ1-1; the D gene is possibly TRBD1 (6 bases). Germline CDR1 and CDR2: LNHDA and SQIVND (reference sequence). The CDR3 is 13 residues long. V was pared by 2 bases and J by 6 bases, with 10 bases between. CDR3 in amino acids: CASSITRGSEAFF. The CDR3 DNA reads as TGTGCCAGTAGTATAACCAGGGGTTCTGAAGCTTTCTTT.

The chain recombines TRBV4-2 with TRBJ1-1; 12 bases are shared with TRBD1. The CDR3 runs to 16 residues. CDR1 and CDR2 from the germline V gene are LGHNA and YNFKEQ. The J segment lost 5 bases and the V segment lost 1 base, leaving 5 bases of the junction unmatched. For the CDR3, the DNA is TGTGCCAGCAGCCAAGTGGGACAGGGGGCATGGACTGAAGCTTTCTTT. Translating gives CASSQVGQGAWTEAFF.

This clone was seen a single time. Other DNA sequences within the sample encode an identical CDR3. The chain is built from TRBV18 and TRBJ1-2; the match to TRBD1 covers 7 bases. CDR1 and CDR2 (germline): KGHSH, LQKENI. Trimming took 6 bases from V and 2 from J; bases not matched to a gene: 6. The CDR3 length is 14 residues. The chain's CDR3 is CASSLDRANYGYTF. In DNA form, the CDR3 reads TGTGCCAGCTCCCTTGACAGGGCCAACTATGGCTACACCTTC.

The chain joins TRBV5-1 to TRBJ1-6; 8 bases match TRBD1. This CDR3 comprises 14 residues. Germline V CDR1 and CDR2: SGHRS, YFSETQ. With V trimmed by 4 bases and J by 7 bases, 4 bases remained unmatched. The DNA for the CDR3 is TGCGCCAGCAGCGCGGACAGGGCCAATTCACCCCTCCACTTT. Encoded protein: CASSADRANSPLHF.

The genes are TRBV6-5 and TRBJ1-1; D might be TRBD1 (6 bases). Trimming took 7 bases from V and 3 from J, leaving 12 bases between them. The CDR3 runs 13 residues. Germline-derived CDR1 and CDR2 are MNHEY and SVGAGI. The CDR3 nucleotides are TGTGCCAGCAAGGGGGGGATGTACACTGAAGCTTTCTTT. Its protein product is CASKGGMYTEAFF.